This T cell receptor beta chain was profiled in a study of cytomegalovirus exposure and HLA in healthy donors (TCRdb year 2017). Regarding the research as a whole: An earlier analysis of several hundred of the donors reported more than 250 Gb of sequence data and 117 million unique TCR beta sequences from some 180 million T cells. An early release that covered fewer than 750 HLA-typed donors contained around 300 gigabases of sequencing data and roughly 84 million unique TCR sequences. Of the roughly 400 genotyped donors, 65% to 90% fell in the genetic ancestry cluster associated with self-reported Caucasian donors. The study aimed to test whether cataloging public T cell receptors could reveal signatures of past pathogen exposure. The study used immunosequencing to profile the T cell repertoires of approximately 690 subjects and linked those repertoires to cytomegalovirus serostatus. In addition to the first cohort of 666 subjects, a separate validation cohort of 100 to 150 different subjects was used. The study combined high-throughput TCR immunosequencing, statistical association of individual TCRs with disease status, and machine learning to predict cytomegalovirus infection status. In a later analysis, previously published TCR beta repertoires from 600 to 850 donors were re-analyzed and high-resolution HLA genotyping was added so that TCR occurrence patterns could be studied. The later analysis used no new phenotypic data to find candidate immune exposures, relying instead on TCR beta sequences and their occurrence across donors. In an earlier analysis of around 540 of the donors, high-throughput TCR beta sequencing was used to judge whether each TCR beta V gene segment behaved as functional or pseudogenic. Donor age, sex, ethnicity and CMV serostatus were compiled alongside the repertoire data. A later genetic analysis took genome-wide SNP genotypes for 398 of the 666 donors and used that subset as a discovery cohort. All discovery cohort repertoires had been generated on a single sequencing platform. Class I and class II HLA loci were covered by the typing at four-digit resolution. The number of donors typed differed by locus, with roughly 629-640 for A, B, C, DRB1 and DQB1, 522 for DQA1, 606 for DPA1, and some 470 for DPB1. Roughly five DR-DQ haplotypes were handled as single units for association and clustering, since linkage in the cohort was strong. Across 300 to 500 genotyped donors of the cohort, an average of approximately 200,000 unique TCR beta nucleotide sequences per donor were sequenced, and 15% to 20% of those sequences were non-productive. The full study reports these points: According to a later genetic analysis, donors in an Asian-associated ancestry cluster had fewer N-insertions in productive TCRs than the approximately 630-donor mean. Cytomegalovirus status was reported to be diagnosed by the classifier with high specificity and sensitivity in both the original and validation cohorts. A later analysis found that TCR association rates varied across HLA loci, with DRB1 alleles showing the most associated TCRs and HLA-C alleles the fewest. The sequencing pipeline was judged likely to have produced a cluster of highly shared sequence variants as a technical artifact. According to the authors, the approach could potentially be generalized to other disease states and immunological phenotypes. In the study, around 150 TCR beta chains were listed as associated with cytomegalovirus. About 15 rarely observed V segments, including chromosome 9 orphons, were excluded from the earlier analysis of about 610 of the donors because counts were too low. Most TCR sequences were observed very rarely across donors, whereas some public TCRs were present in many individuals. A further reported finding was that TCR beta sequences accurately predicted the HLA-A and HLA-B alleles for most subjects in the first cohort. Compared with equally common non-associated chains, HLA-associated TCR beta chains in a later analysis were more clonally expanded and had lower generation probabilities. At a false discovery rate of 0.05, a later analysis linked about 16,000 TCR beta sequences to specific HLA alleles. A later analysis found that most CMV-associated TCR beta chains appeared HLA-restricted, with HLA associations seemingly driven largely by CMV exposure. In a later genetic analysis, a missense DCLRE1C variant was associated with V-gene and J-gene trimming of TCR beta chains, and the association was replicated in an independent cohort. A few of the identified cytomegalovirus-associated TCR beta chains were confirmed in vitro to be specific for cytomegalovirus antigens. Assigning TCR associations to individual alleles was difficult when HLA alleles, especially DR and DQ, strongly co-occurred. In an earlier analysis of some 540 of the donors, most TCR beta V segments appeared in productive rearrangements about 87% or about 30% of the time, broadly matching IMGT annotations. For the cohort, immune exposure information was limited to CMV serostatus. This cohort had only TCR beta chains sequenced, and the lack of alpha or paired-chain data limited which features could be detected. The presence/absence analyses assumed that sequencing depth was roughly uniform across donors, and that assumption may not be true. Some IMGT-functional V segments, including TRBV6-2 and TRBV6-3, could not be told apart with the 87-base-pair reads, so those segments were excluded. Because some donors lacked HLA typing at each locus, the association tests relied only on the typed subset. Correlated functional status among segregating V segments might reflect linkage disequilibrium, but an unknown experimental factor could not be ruled out. Several of the top co-occurrence clusters appeared to be linked to parvovirus B19, influenza, CMV and Epstein-Barr virus, according to a later analysis.

As concerns this clone: The clone's antigen remains unknown. No clone much larger than this one lies a single base away; base qualities are absent.

In total, around 600 healthy bone marrow donors made up the cohort. All cohort members were sampled while nominally healthy, although unrecorded immune exposures were likely present. The donor tested CMV seropositive and was one of the 289 seropositive cohort members. A peripheral blood sample was provided by each donor, and peripheral blood mononuclear cells were used for TCR beta sequencing. The Qiagen DNeasy Blood Extraction Kit was used to extract genomic DNA from the blood cell samples. The library was built by means of the immunoSEQ multiplex PCR assay. A mixture of 60 forward primers for TCR Vbeta segments and 13 reverse primers for TCR Jbeta segments was used in the multiplex PCR. The CDR3 region of rearranged TCR beta genes was amplified from genomic DNA with a multiplex PCR assay. On the Illumina HiSeq System, the amplified TCR beta libraries were sequenced as 87-base-pair reads. In the original analysis: Across the 666 repertoires, a later analysis counted 60 million to 90 million unique TCR beta chains, around 11 million of which were shared by at least two donors. A nearest-neighbor algorithm error-corrected the raw reads and collapsed the reads into unique sequences, merging closely related sequences to remove PCR and sequencing errors. To assign V, D and J gene segments, CDR3 sequences were aligned to IMGT reference sequences. For a sequence to be retained, a match of at least six nucleotides to both a V gene segment and a J gene segment was required. Rearrangements were called productive when the CDR3 lacked stop codons and stayed in frame with V and J; all others were non-productive. Following IMGT convention, CDR3 was defined as the stretch from the second conserved V-encoded cysteine to the conserved J-encoded phenylalanine. Sequences without an unambiguous match to a single V gene segment were excluded from the earlier analysis of approximately 600 of the donors. In an earlier analysis of a few hundred of the donors, V segments were called functional above 56.7% productive rearrangements and were called segregating when the between-donor standard deviation exceeded 5%. A statistical classification framework was built to diagnose cytomegalovirus status from the catalog of TCR beta chain sequences. A later analysis assigned V and J genes by comparing TCR nucleotide sequences with IMGT/GENE-DB human TR gene sequences. In a later analysis, CDR3 sequences and most-parsimonious VDJ recombination scenarios were assigned using the TCRdist pipeline. In a later analysis, every TCR beta chain was defined by the combination of its CDR3 amino acid sequence and its V-gene family, and reads without a unique V-gene family were dropped. To address suspected cross-contamination and a sequencing artifact, a later analysis removed 592 highly shared, low-generation-probability nucleotide sequences. In a later analysis, a clonal expansion index was calculated for each public chain from normalized within-repertoire ranks of inferred template counts. In a later analysis, generation probabilities were computed using a VDJ recombination model fitted to out-of-frame rearrangements, and the results were checked against IGoR. A later analysis scored TCR-TCR, TCR-HLA and TCR-CMV co-occurrence with hypergeometric tests, applying a repertoire-size bias correction to TCR pairs. To estimate false discovery rates, a later analysis permuted the HLA or CMV assignments 20 times. In a later analysis, co-occurring TCRs were grouped using DBSCAN, with TCRdist sequence similarity added in when clustering inside HLA-allele-positive subsets. Co-occurrence clustering excluded repertoires with fewer than 30,000 or more than 120,000 public chains, plus five with anomalous nucleotide sharing. The table comes from immuneACCESS by way of TCRdb, which keeps in-frame sequences with V and J called. Part of the clones is missing from these tables; in studies checked, under half for an unresolved V gene and the rest for unknown reasons. V, J and clone size derive from that table, while D and trimming were established from the DNA sequence. The sample table records approximately 80,000 clones; roughly 73% of these occur just once. The ten largest clonotypes hold around 16% of the sample.

The germline V and J ends show losses of 2 bases and 3 bases respectively, and no gene match explains 4 bases of the junction. CDR1 and CDR2 were assigned from the germline V gene as SGHRS and YFSETQ. Taken from cysteine to phenylalanine, the CDR3 has 15 residues. Of all the DNA, just the CDR3 is kept, 45 bases in frame from base 1. The sequencing input was PBMCs. This chain is built from TRBV5-1 and TRBJ2-5, with 10 bases matching TRBD1. The sequence derives from a woman between 35 and 50 years old in good health and CMV-seropositive. The CDR3 in this case is CASSFPGTGEETQYF. In nucleotides, the sequence is TGCGCCAGCAGCTTCCCCGGGACAGGGGAAGAGACCCAGTACTTC.